This TCR beta chain originates from a study of human T cells and chemical hapten exposure. On the study more broadly: After 6 days, upper back 0.01% DPC patch tests were scored.

Overall study results and limits: Expanded TCR counts at PT1 were positively correlated with the patch test score. Against controls, expanded TCRs gave rise to significantly more large CDR3 similarity clusters.

Original processing notes: A per-sample median of approximately 100,000 TCRs was observed, with a range of about 20,000 to 750,000. A single record per CDR3 protein comes from TCRdb applying MiXCR to the RACE reads. Clone size and V and J calls follow TCRdb, not the original study. The sample lists about 93,000 distinct CDR3 sequences, around 7.9% occurring once. This CDR3 contains 16 residues. V lost 1 base, J lost 4 bases, and 16 bases lay in between. The V gene's germline CDR1 is SGHTS and CDR2 YDEGEE. The time point: pre-sensitization, week 0. Treatment given: therapeutic diphenylcyclopropenone sensitization with weekly scalp DPC. This clonotype has a handful of counts. Its target is unknown.

The specimen was whole blood, collected in connection with sensitization to the hapten diphenylcyclopropenone (DPC). The TCR was taken from a man in his forties with alopecia areata. Some clones in this sample may be carry-over from other donors' samples. This sequence joins TRBV5-8 and TRBJ2-3, with D tentatively TRBD2 (6 bases). The chain's CDR3 is CASSLNGRHTADTQYF. CDR3 in DNA: TGTGCCAGCAGCTTGAACGGGAGACATACGGCAGATACGCAGTATTTT.